This note documents a single T cell receptor (beta chain) sequence. In its sample, this clonotype was seen many times. Its antigen target is currently unknown. No base quality information exists; no much larger clone differs at one position. This sample stems from a study of low-dose radiotherapy and immunotherapy resistance in tumors (dated 2022 in TCRdb). Turning to the overall study: In Cohort 1, 0.5 Gy per fraction was delivered every 2 weeks, and a total PTV dose of 6.5 Gy was prescribed. Eight patients were included in the translational analysis: three from the first dose cohort and the first five from the second dose cohort. Starting on cycle 1 day 1, patients took 300 mg of aspirin by mouth once daily for four cycles. Cyclophosphamide 200 mg/m2 was given intravenously every two weeks, one day before each radiation and immunotherapy administration. For Cohort 2, the dose was 1 Gy per fraction given every two weeks, adding up to 13 Gy in total across 26 weeks. The trial did not randomize participants into treatment groups. Patients were given nivolumab as a 240 mg flat dose every two weeks and ipilimumab at 1 mg/kg every six weeks, with both drugs delivered intravenously.

The CDR3 holds 15 amino acids from the cysteine to the phenylalanine. The DNA shown is the 45-base CDR3, in frame from base 1. Clipping removes 9 bases from V and 6 bases from J, with 13 as the unmatched junction base count. The germline V gene sets CDR1 to MNHEY and CDR2 to SVGAGI. The run used an Illumina HiSeq 2500. To make first-strand cDNA, Superscript III was used along with a set of TRAV- and TRBV-specific primers so that both the TCRalpha and TCRbeta chains were covered. TCRs were amplified with Phusion for 20 PCR cycles, with a constant-region primer paired with the adapter attached to the V primers. The isolated mRNA was amplified using the MessageAmp II aRNA Amplification Kit, with in vitro transcription performed for roughly 16 hours at 37 degrees C. mRNA for TCR sequencing was isolated with the Dynabeads mRNA DIRECT Purification Kit. Indexed Illumina adapters were added in a second Phusion PCR of around 23 cycles, and the PCR products were purified with AMPure XP beads. Per the original workflow: Custom Perl scripts were used to pool TCR sequences that encoded the same protein, to remove out-of-frame sequences, and to calculate the abundance of each clonotype. Any TCR sequence supported by only a single read was excluded from analysis. Repertoire metrics included Shannon entropy, Gini index, clonality, richness, and frequency of TCRs shared between repertoires. Starting from the raw public reads, TCRdb applied fastp trimming at Q25, assembled clones with MiXCR and retained in-frame beta chains. Rows with one shared CDR3 protein collapse into an entry with the most common genes and DNA. It is TCRdb's table, rather than the study itself, that gives the V and J calls and clone size. This sample is represented by about 64,000 distinct CDR3 sequences; around a quarter of them were singletons. Approximately 7% of the sample is held by the ten biggest clonotypes.

The intended sense of this specimen's time point label: before trial treatment. Donors were enrolled in RACIN, a single-arm phase I dose-escalation trial in which nivolumab, ipilimumab, aspirin, low-dose cyclophosphamide and low-dose radiotherapy were combined. To be eligible, a patient needed to have an advanced solid tumor that was TIL-negative. Sequencing was performed on PBMCs, taken before treatment. The V and J genes are TRBV6-5 and TRBJ2-2; TRBD2 lines up with 7 middle nucleotides. This TCR was recovered from a male donor with rectosigmoid adenocarcinoma. The CDR3 region: CASGTAGALPGELFF. The DNA sequence follows: TGTGCCAGTGGGACTGCGGGAGCCCTACCCGGGGAGCTGTTTTTT.